This TCR beta chain stems from a study of cytomegalovirus exposure and HLA in healthy donors. This PCR relied on a set of 60 Vbeta primers and 13 Jbeta primers. Assay used: immunoSEQ multiplex PCR; TCRdb lists only in-frame clones, some missing. The sample lists 95,000 to 110,000 clones, 82% occurring once. Overall study findings and caveats: Later on, a genetic analysis was performed. It linked a missense variant in DCLRE1C with V- and J-gene trimming of TCR beta. In an earlier analysis, most TCR beta V segments were productive about 87% or about 30% of the time. Accounts indicate the classifier identified cytomegalovirus status with strong specificity and sensitivity. The study dropped some indistinguishable V segments, TRBV6-2 and TRBV6-3 among them.

The CDR3 totals 13 residues. Trimming stripped 5 bases from V and 4 bases from J, with 9 bases between. The germline V gene has CDR1 SGHVS and CDR2 FNYEAQ. A remark on this clone: No antigen is known for it.

Sequencing was carried out using PBMCs. V is TRBV7-6 and J is TRBJ1-3; no firm D call. This TCR derives from a man aged 25 to 45 in good health and CMV-seropositive. CDR3 DNA sequence: TGTGCCAGCAGCGTTCAGAACGGAAACACCATATATTTT. The encoded protein is CASSVQNGNTIYF.